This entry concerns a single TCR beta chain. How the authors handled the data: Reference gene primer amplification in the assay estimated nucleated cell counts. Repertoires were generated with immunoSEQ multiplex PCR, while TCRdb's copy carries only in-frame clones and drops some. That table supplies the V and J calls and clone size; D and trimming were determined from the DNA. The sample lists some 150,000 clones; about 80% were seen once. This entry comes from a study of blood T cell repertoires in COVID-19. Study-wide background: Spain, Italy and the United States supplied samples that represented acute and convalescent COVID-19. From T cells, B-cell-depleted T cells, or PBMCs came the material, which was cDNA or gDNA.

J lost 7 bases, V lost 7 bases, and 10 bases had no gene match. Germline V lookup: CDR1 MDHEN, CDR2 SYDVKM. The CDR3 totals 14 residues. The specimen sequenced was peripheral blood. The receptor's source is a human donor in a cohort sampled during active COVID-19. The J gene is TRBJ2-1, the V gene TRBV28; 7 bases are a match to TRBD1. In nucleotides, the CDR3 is TGTGCCAGCACCTATAGGGGACAGCTGAATGAGCAGTTCTTC. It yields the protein CASTYRGQLNEQFF.